This is a list of T cell receptor beta chains from one sample in a study of T cells in Graves' hyperthyroidism and ophthalmopathy. MiXCR, applied by TCRdb to the multiplex PCR reads, yields one record per CDR3 protein. The table includes some 620,000 distinct CDR3 sequences, roughly 16% detected once. Sequenced: blood. The receptors were sampled from a young woman with Graves' hyperthyroidism. CDR3s include the opening cysteine and the closing phenylalanine or tryptophan. Fields, in order: clone size, V gene, D gene, J gene, CDR3 DNA, CDR3 protein. The D gene is left open where the match is weak. Size is omitted from some rows. Given values are once, few, many or a class for expanded clones.

size: few
V: TRBV13
D: -
J: TRBJ2-7
DNA: TGTGCCAGCAGCTTTGGTGGGGCCAGCTCCTACGAGCAGTACTTC
CDR3: CASSFGGASSYEQYF

size: many
V: TRBV7-9
D: -
J: TRBJ2-7
DNA: TGTGCCAGCAGCCAATTTGAGAATCCACGAGGGGGGCGGGATATCTACGAGCAGTACTTC
CDR3: CASSQFENPRGGRDIYEQYF

size: many
V: TRBV12-3/TRBV12-4
D: -
J: TRBJ1-2
DNA: TGTGCCAGCAGTCCGGGACGGATCACCCGCTTTTTTAACTATGGCTACACCTTC
CDR3: CASSPGRITRFFNYGYTF

size: many
V: TRBV30
D: -
J: TRBJ1-1
DNA: TGTGCCTGGTGGAGTCAGAACCCCCTGAACACTGAAGCTTTCTTT
CDR3: CAWWSQNPLNTEAFF

size: few
V: TRBV5-1
D: TRBD1
J: TRBJ2-3
DNA: TGCGCCAGCAGTACAGGGGGTAAAGATACGCAGTATTTT
CDR3: CASSTGGKDTQYF

size: few
V: TRBV5-1
D: -
J: TRBJ2-3
DNA: TGCGCCAGCAGCCGGTCGACCTACACAGATACGCAGTATTTT
CDR3: CASSRSTYTDTQYF

size: few
V: TRBV15
D: TRBD2
J: TRBJ2-5
DNA: TGTGCCACTGAGTCCGGGACTAGCGGACCCCAAGAGACCCAGTACTTC
CDR3: CATESGTSGPQETQYF

size: few
V: TRBV3-1
D: TRBD2
J: TRBJ2-2
DNA: TGTGCCAGCAGCCAAGATATGACTAGCGGGACTATCGCCGGGGAGCTGTTTTTT
CDR3: CASSQDMTSGTIAGELFF

size: -
V: TRBV19
D: -
J: TRBJ2-1
DNA: TGTGCCAGTAGTATAGGCTGGACCAATGAGCAGTTCTTC
CDR3: CASSIGWTNEQFF

size: -
V: TRBV7-9
D: TRBD2
J: TRBJ2-1
DNA: TGTGCCAGCAGCCCCAACCTAGCGGGAGGGTTTAATGAGCAGTTCTTC
CDR3: CASSPNLAGGFNEQFF

size: many
V: TRBV15
D: -
J: TRBJ2-1
DNA: TGTGCCACCAGCAACGTACAGGGTGGAAATGAGCAGTTCTTC
CDR3: CATSNVQGGNEQFF

size: -
V: TRBV20-1
D: TRBD1
J: TRBJ2-7
DNA: TGCAGTGCTAGTTTCGCAGGGGGCGGATACGAGCAGTACTTC
CDR3: CSASFAGGGYEQYF

size: few
V: TRBV12-3/TRBV12-4
D: -
J: TRBJ1-4
DNA: TGTGCCAGCAGTTCCCCGGGGGACGGGAATGAAAAACTGTTTTTT
CDR3: CASSSPGDGNEKLFF

size: -
V: TRBV6-2/TRBV6-3
D: -
J: TRBJ2-7
DNA: TGTGCCAGCAGTTACTGGCCCAGGTCCTACGAGCAGTACTTC
CDR3: CASSYWPRSYEQYF

size: many
V: TRBV28
D: TRBD1
J: TRBJ2-7
DNA: TGTGCCAGCAGTTTATTGACAGGGGGTACGTACGAGCAGTACTTC
CDR3: CASSLLTGGTYEQYF

size: many
V: TRBV6-1
D: TRBD1
J: TRBJ2-7
DNA: TGTGCCAGCAGTCTATCCGGGACAGGCTACTACGAGCAGTACTTC
CDR3: CASSLSGTGYYEQYF

size: -
V: TRBV25-1
D: -
J: TRBJ1-4
DNA: TGTGCCAGCAGTGGTGGAGGGGCAACTAATGAAAAACTGTTTTTT
CDR3: CASSGGGATNEKLFF

size: many
V: TRBV10-3
D: TRBD1
J: TRBJ1-2
DNA: TGTGCCATCAGTCGGGACAGTACGGGAGAAGGCTACACCTTC
CDR3: CAISRDSTGEGYTF

size: many
V: TRBV2
D: -
J: TRBJ1-1
DNA: TGTGCCAGCAGTGAAATGGAAGGGAGGTCTTTCTTT
CDR3: CASSEMEGRSFF

size: few
V: TRBV10-3
D: TRBD2
J: TRBJ2-7
DNA: TGTGCCATCAGTGAGGCTACTAGCGGCTCCTACGAGCAGTACTTC
CDR3: CAISEATSGSYEQYF

size: -
V: TRBV28
D: -
J: TRBJ1-2
DNA: TGTGCCAGCAGTTTACAGGGAATCGACTATGGCTACACCTTC
CDR3: CASSLQGIDYGYTF

size: many
V: TRBV7-2
D: -
J: TRBJ1-1
DNA: TGTGCCAGCAGCACTACCCTGGCTGACACTGAAGCTTTCTTT
CDR3: CASSTTLADTEAFF

size: few
V: TRBV29-1
D: TRBD2
J: TRBJ2-7
DNA: TGCAGCGTTGACCTGGCGGGAGGGCTTTCCTACGAGCAGTACTTC
CDR3: CSVDLAGGLSYEQYF

size: -
V: TRBV6-1
D: TRBD2
J: TRBJ2-1
DNA: TGTGCCAGCAGTTCGGATAGCGGGAGCGGGGGGGGGCCCTACAATGAGCAGTTCTTC
CDR3: CASSSDSGSGGGPYNEQFF

size: many
V: TRBV12-3/TRBV12-4
D: -
J: TRBJ2-1
DNA: TGTGCCAGCAGTTTTGGCCACAATGAGCAGTTCTTC
CDR3: CASSFGHNEQFF

size: many
V: TRBV28
D: -
J: TRBJ2-7
DNA: TGTGCCAGCGGTTCAGGGTACAACGAGCAGTACTTC
CDR3: CASGSGYNEQYF

size: many
V: TRBV30
D: TRBD1
J: TRBJ1-5
DNA: TGTGCCTGGAGGCGACAGGGTGGGAGTCAGCCCCAGCATTTT
CDR3: CAWRRQGGSQPQHF

size: many
V: TRBV7-2
D: -
J: TRBJ2-3
DNA: TGTGCCAGCAGCTTAGTTCGACTTAACACAGATACGCAGTATTTT
CDR3: CASSLVRLNTDTQYF

size: -
V: TRBV28
D: TRBD1
J: TRBJ2-5
DNA: TGTGCCAGCAGTGCGCTGGACAGGTACCAAGAGACCCAGTACTTC
CDR3: CASSALDRYQETQYF

size: many
V: TRBV20-1
D: TRBD1
J: TRBJ1-1
DNA: TGCAGTGCAGAATCGGGACAGACGAACACTGAAGCTTTCTTT
CDR3: CSAESGQTNTEAFF

size: -
V: TRBV28
D: -
J: TRBJ1-1
DNA: TGTGCCAGCACCATTGCGGCGGCTGAGGGCACTGAAGCTTTCTTT
CDR3: CASTIAAAEGTEAFF

size: many
V: TRBV20-1
D: -
J: TRBJ1-5
DNA: TGCAGTGCTAATGGAGGACTGTCAAATCAGCCCCAGCATTTT
CDR3: CSANGGLSNQPQHF

size: -
V: TRBV7-9
D: TRBD2
J: TRBJ2-5
DNA: TGTGCCAGCAGCTTAGGAGCTAGCGGGAAGGAGACCCAGTACTTC
CDR3: CASSLGASGKETQYF

size: -
V: TRBV12-5
D: -
J: TRBJ2-3
DNA: TGTGCTAGTGGTTTGGTAACGAGCAGTGAGGCAGATACGCAGTATTTT
CDR3: CASGLVTSSEADTQYF

size: few
V: TRBV6-1
D: TRBD1
J: TRBJ2-1
DNA: TGTGCCAGCAGATGGGGACAGCGCTACAATGAGCAGTTCTTC
CDR3: CASRWGQRYNEQFF

size: many
V: TRBV6-1
D: -
J: TRBJ2-7
DNA: TGTGCCACCCAGAACCCCTACGAGCAGTACTTC
CDR3: CATQNPYEQYF

size: few
V: TRBV29-1
D: TRBD1
J: TRBJ1-2
DNA: TGCAGCGTTGATCAGACAGGGGACTACTATGGCTACACCTTC
CDR3: CSVDQTGDYYGYTF

size: many
V: TRBV7-2
D: -
J: TRBJ2-7
DNA: TGTGCCAGCAGCCGGCTAGGGACGCGATACGAGCAGTACTTC
CDR3: CASSRLGTRYEQYF

size: few
V: TRBV4-1
D: TRBD2
J: TRBJ2-5
DNA: TGCGCCAGCAGCCAATTAACCGGACTAGCGATGGAGACCCAGTACTTC
CDR3: CASSQLTGLAMETQYF

size: many
V: TRBV12-3/TRBV12-4
D: -
J: TRBJ2-5
DNA: TGTGCCAGCAGTTCTAGCCGGGACTGGCCAAAAGAGACCCAGTACTTC
CDR3: CASSSSRDWPKETQYF

size: many
V: TRBV19
D: -
J: TRBJ2-2
DNA: TGTGCCAGTAGTATTGGATCCAACACCGGGGAGCTGTTTTTT
CDR3: CASSIGSNTGELFF

size: many
V: TRBV7-3
D: -
J: TRBJ2-3
DNA: TGTGCCAGCAGCTATGGAATATCCCCTGGCACAGATACGCAGTATTTT
CDR3: CASSYGISPGTDTQYF

size: many
V: TRBV28
D: -
J: TRBJ2-7
DNA: TGTGCCAGCAGTTTACAGGGGCTTCCCTACGAGCAGTACTTC
CDR3: CASSLQGLPYEQYF

size: many
V: TRBV30
D: -
J: TRBJ2-1
DNA: TGTGCCTGGAGTGTAGGGGGGGGGAATGAGCAGTTCTTC
CDR3: CAWSVGGGNEQFF

size: -
V: TRBV28
D: TRBD2
J: TRBJ2-1
DNA: TGTGCCAGCAGGATTTTAGCGGGGATCTACAATGAGCAGTTCTTC
CDR3: CASRILAGIYNEQFF

size: -
V: TRBV6-2/TRBV6-3
D: TRBD2
J: TRBJ2-5
DNA: TGTGCCAGCAGTTACTTAGCGGGAGGGCCCCAGACCCAGTACTTC
CDR3: CASSYLAGGPQTQYF

size: few
V: TRBV18
D: TRBD1
J: TRBJ1-5
DNA: TGTGCCAGCTCACCAACGACAGGGGCAAACAATCAGCCCCAGCATTTT
CDR3: CASSPTTGANNQPQHF

size: few
V: TRBV12-3/TRBV12-4
D: TRBD2
J: TRBJ2-7
DNA: TGTGCCAGCAGTTTAGTTGGCCTTAGCGGGAGGGTCGAGCAGTACTTC
CDR3: CASSLVGLSGRVEQYF

size: many
V: TRBV20-1
D: TRBD2
J: TRBJ2-1
DNA: TGCAGTGCCCTGCTGGCGGGAGGGCGGAATGAGCAGTTCTTC
CDR3: CSALLAGGRNEQFF

size: many
V: TRBV2
D: -
J: TRBJ1-1
DNA: TGTGCCAGCAGTGAAGCTGTCTGGAACACTGAAGCTTTCTTT
CDR3: CASSEAVWNTEAFF

size: -
V: TRBV7-9
D: TRBD1
J: TRBJ1-4
DNA: TGTGCCAGCAGCTTAGGAGTGCTGACAGGGGAAGAACTGTTTTTT
CDR3: CASSLGVLTGEELFF

size: many
V: TRBV6-1
D: TRBD2
J: TRBJ2-7
DNA: TGTGCCAGCAGTGAAGGTCCGGGGACTACCTACGAGCAGTACTTC
CDR3: CASSEGPGTTYEQYF

size: few
V: TRBV20-1
D: TRBD1
J: TRBJ2-5
DNA: TGCAGCCGCCCTGGGCGGACAGGGGGACGGGTGACCCAGTACTTC
CDR3: CSRPGRTGGRVTQYF

size: -
V: TRBV5-1
D: TRBD1
J: TRBJ2-3
DNA: TGCGCCAGCAGCCAATATGGGACAGTAGATACGCAGTATTTT
CDR3: CASSQYGTVDTQYF

size: many
V: TRBV12-3/TRBV12-4
D: -
J: TRBJ2-3
DNA: TGTGCCAGCAAACTCGGACACCAGGTAGATACGCAGTATTTT
CDR3: CASKLGHQVDTQYF